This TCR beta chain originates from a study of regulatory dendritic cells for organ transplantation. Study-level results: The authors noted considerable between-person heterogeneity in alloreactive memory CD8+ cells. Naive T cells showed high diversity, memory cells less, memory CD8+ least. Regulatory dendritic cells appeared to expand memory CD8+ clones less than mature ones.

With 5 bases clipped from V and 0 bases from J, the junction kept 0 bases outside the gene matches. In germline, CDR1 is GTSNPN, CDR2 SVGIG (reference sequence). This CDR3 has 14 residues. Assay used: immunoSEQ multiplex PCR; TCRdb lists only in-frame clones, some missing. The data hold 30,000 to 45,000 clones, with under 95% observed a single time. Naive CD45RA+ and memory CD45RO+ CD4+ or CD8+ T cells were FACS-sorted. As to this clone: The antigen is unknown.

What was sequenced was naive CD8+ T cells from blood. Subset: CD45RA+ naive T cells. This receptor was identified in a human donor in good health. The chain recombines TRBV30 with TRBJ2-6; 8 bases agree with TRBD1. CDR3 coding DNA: TGTGCCTGGGACAGGGGCTCTGGGGCCAACGTCCTGACTTTC. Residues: CAWDRGSGANVLTF.